Shown below are 31 T cell receptor beta chains from a single sample sequenced in a study of blood T cell repertoires in COVID-19. Sequencing was performed with immunoSEQ multiplex PCR; in TCRdb, only in-frame clones are kept and a portion is missing. The sample contains about 200,000 clones, 70% to 90% of which appear only once. Sequenced: peripheral blood. All receptors derive from a woman aged 70-85 years with acute or convalescent COVID-19.

This chain uses TRBV6-2 or TRBV6-3 with TRBJ2-7; D is uncertain. V lost 2 bases, J lost 2 bases, and 7 bases lay in between. CDR3 size: 13 residues. Germline CDR1 is MNHEY and CDR2 is SVGEGT. CDR3 sequence reads: CASSYLATYEQYF. CDR3 nucleotide sequence: TGTGCCAGCAGTTACCTGGCAACCTACGAGCAGTACTTC.

The chain carries TRBV5-1 and TRBJ2-3; 10 nucleotides align to TRBD2. The CDR3 covers 15 residues. Germline CDR1 is SGHRS and CDR2 is YFSETQ. V was clipped by 4 bases and J by 2 bases; unmatched bases: 4. CDR3 in DNA: TGCGCCAGCAGCACTAGCGGGGTGGACACAGATACGCAGTATTTT. It yields the protein CASSTSGVDTDTQYF.

V gene TRBV7-9 combines with J gene TRBJ2-7; 13 bases map to TRBD2. Trimming at V came to 5 bases and at J to 4 bases, leaving 14 bases not matched to a gene. The CDR3 length is 18 residues. CDR1 and CDR2 from the germline V gene are SEHNR and FQNEAQ (reference sequence). The DNA of the CDR3 is TGTGCCAGCAGCCCAGGAGGGACTAGCGGGGCGAGAAGATACGAGCAGTACTTC. Translation: CASSPGGTSGARRYEQYF. The whole variable domain, filled in from reference TRBV7-9 and TRBJ2-7, reads DTGVSQNPRHKITKRGQNVTFRCDPISEHNRLYWYRQTLGQGPEFLTYFQNEAQLEKSRLLSDRFSAERPKGSFSTLEIQRTEQGDSAMYLCASSPGGTSGARRYEQYFGPGTRLTVT.

This clone was seen just once. The gene calls are TRBV7-2 and TRBJ1-1; unclear D gene. V was cut by 1 base and J by 0 bases, with 9 bases left in between. The length of the CDR3 is 15 residues. From germline, CDR1 is SGHTA and CDR2 FQGNSA. This CDR3 is CASSLERAMNTEAFF. CDR3 nucleotide sequence: TGTGCCAGCAGCTTAGAGCGGGCAATGAACACTGAAGCTTTCTTT.

J is TRBJ1-2 and V is TRBV5-1, with 10 bases identical to TRBD1. CDR3 size: 16 residues. In germline, CDR1 is SGHRS, CDR2 YFSETQ. V was clipped by 4 bases and J by 2 bases; unmatched bases: 8. In DNA form, the CDR3 reads TGCGCCAGCAGCCGGAACTCGGGACAGGGGAACTATGGCTACACCTTC. The encoded protein is CASSRNSGQGNYGYTF.

The chain has TRBV7-9 and TRBJ2-3; maybe TRBD1 (6 bases). The CDR3 contains 14 residues. The V end was cut by 3 bases, the J end by 3 bases, with 10 bases between. Germline loops: CDR1 SEHNR, CDR2 FQNEAQ (reference sequence). Written as DNA, the CDR3 is TGTGCCAGCAGCTTGGAAAGGGGGACAGATACGCAGTATTTT. Translating gives CASSLERGTDTQYF.

The V gene is TRBV7-3, the J gene TRBJ2-7, with 11 bases lining up with TRBD1. Germline V gene sequence: CDR1 SGHTA, CDR2 FQGTGA. This CDR3 is 12 amino acids long. Trimming removed 11 bases from V and 3 bases from J; junction bases left unmatched: 3. Written as DNA, the CDR3 is TGTGCCTCCGGGACAGGGGGCTACGAGCAGTACTTC. Translating gives CASGTGGYEQYF.

This clone was seen once. The rearrangement uses TRBV2 and TRBJ1-1, with D unresolved. Trimming left V 4 bases short and J 1 base short, with 7 bases between. This CDR3 is built from 13 residues. In germline, CDR1 is SNHLY, CDR2 FYNNEI. The CDR3 nucleotides are TGTGCCAGCAGTGTAGAGAGGAACACTGAAGCTTTCTTT. Translating it yields CASSVERNTEAFF.

The chain joins TRBV7-8 to TRBJ2-2, with D maybe TRBD2 (5 bases). V lost 10 bases, J lost 5 bases, and 20 bases lay in between. The germline V gene has CDR1 SGHVS and CDR2 FQNEAQ. The CDR3 is 15 amino acids. The CDR3 bases are TGTGCCATCGGTGTATCCGGGGTCTTGACCGGGGAGCTGTTTTTT. The encoded protein is CAIGVSGVLTGELFF. Combining the CDR3 with reference TRBV7-8 and TRBJ2-2 gives the whole variable domain GAGVSQSPRYKVAKRGQDVALRCDPISGHVSLFWYQQALGQGPEFLTYFQNEAQLDKSGLPSDRFFAERPEGSVSTLKIQRTQQEDSAVYLCAIGVSGVLTGELFFGEGSRLTVL.

V and J are TRBV5-1 and TRBJ1-1; 7 bases line up with TRBD1. Germline CDR1 SGHRS, CDR2 YFSETQ. With 7 bases clipped from V and 1 base from J, the junction kept 7 bases outside the gene matches. The CDR3 spans 14 residues. This chain's CDR3 is CASSTGATNTEAFF. CDR3 bases: TGCGCCAGCTCAACAGGGGCGACGAACACTGAAGCTTTCTTT.

This chain joins TRBV19 and TRBJ1-2; 9 bases are a match to TRBD1. The germline CDR1 and CDR2 sequences are LNHDA and SQIVND (reference sequence). CDR3 size: 13 residues. Trimming cost V 4 bases and J 7 bases; bases outside gene matches: 4. The CDR3 region is CASSKQGALGYTF. The CDR3 coding sequence is TGTGCCAGTAGTAAACAGGGGGCGCTTGGCTACACCTTC.

The chain combines TRBV6-5 with TRBJ1-2; D may be TRBD1 (6 bases). The CDR3 is 15 residues long. Germline CDR1 reads MNHEY; CDR2 reads SVGAGI. V gave up 2 bases and J gave up 4 bases, with 14 bases separating them. The CDR3 protein is CASSYLQTGAYGYTF. CDR3 nucleotide sequence: TGTGCCAGCAGTTACCTCCAGACAGGCGCCTATGGCTACACCTTC.

This chain uses TRBV27 with TRBJ2-5, with D perhaps matching TRBD1 (5 bases). There are 14 residues in the CDR3. V dropped 0 bases and J dropped 4 bases, with 9 bases sitting between them. CDR1 and CDR2 from the germline V gene are MNHEY and SMNVEV (reference sequence). CDR3 coding DNA: TGTGCCAGCAGTTTATCGTGGGGCGGAGAGACCCAGTACTTC. Encoded protein: CASSLSWGGETQYF.

This clone was seen once. The genes are TRBV5-6 and TRBJ2-2; 14 bases match TRBD2. Per germline, CDR1 SGHDT and CDR2 YYEEEE. This CDR3 spans 16 amino acids. V dropped 4 bases and J dropped 8; count of bases not matched to a gene: 7. The CDR3 reads CASSQGLAGVGGELFF. The CDR3 DNA sequence: TGTGCCAGCAGCCAGGGACTAGCGGGAGTAGGAGGGGAGCTGTTTTTT.

Concerning this clone: This sample also contains other DNA sequences that code for the same CDR3. This chain uses TRBV5-1 with TRBJ1-6; 7 bases align to TRBD1. In germline, CDR1 is SGHRS, CDR2 YFSETQ. Trimming took 4 bases from V and 6 from J; bases not matched to a gene: 4. This CDR3 has 14 residues. The DNA of the CDR3 is TGCGCCAGCAGCCCCGGGACAGTTAATTCACCCCTCCACTTT. This codes for CASSPGTVNSPLHF.

CDR3 loop: CASSRSYAGELFF. The DNA for the CDR3 is TGCGCCAGCAGTAGAAGCTACGCCGGGGAGCTGTTTTTT. This chain connects TRBV10-1 to TRBJ2-2; no clear D gene. Trimming removed 5 bases at V and 6 bases at J, with 10 bases between. Germline lookup yields CDR1 WNHNN and CDR2 SYGVQD (reference sequence). The CDR3 is made up of 13 amino acids.

The chain carries TRBV24-1 and TRBJ2-1; TRBD1 is a possible D gene (6 bases). Germline V lookup: CDR1 KGHDR, CDR2 SFDVKD. Trimming stripped 6 bases from V and 6 bases from J, with 11 bases between. This CDR3 spans 13 amino acids. The CDR3 here is CATSSPGANEQFF. CDR3 nucleotides: TGTGCCACCAGTTCCCCAGGGGCCAATGAGCAGTTCTTC.

The chain recombines TRBV5-1 with TRBJ2-2, with TRBD2 matching 14 bases. Germline loops: CDR1 SGHRS, CDR2 YFSETQ. CDR3 length equals 18 residues. Losses at the gene ends were 4 bases for V and 3 bases for J; bases not matched to a gene: 8. In nucleotides, the CDR3 is TGCGCCAGCAGCCCCCGGGGACTAGCGGGAGCTCACACCGGGGAGCTGTTTTTT. It encodes CASSPRGLAGAHTGELFF.

This clone occurred a few times. The V and J genes are TRBV19 and TRBJ1-5; 10 nucleotides line up with TRBD1. CDR1 is LNHDA, CDR2 SQIVND, per germline (reference sequence). This CDR3 has 14 residues. The V gene end was trimmed by 11 bases and the J gene end by 0 bases; junction bases not matched to a gene: 4. DNA for the CDR3: TGTGCCGGCCGGGACAGGGGTAGCAATCAGCCCCAGCATTTT. This codes for CAGRDRGSNQPQHF.

V usage is TRBV7-6 and J usage is TRBJ2-3; TRBD2 might be the D (5 bases). Germline CDR1 is SGHVS and CDR2 is FNYEAQ. CDR3 length equals 14 residues. Trimming took off 2 bases at V and 3 bases at J, with 9 bases between the two ends. CDR3 amino acids: CASSLWELTDTQYF. DNA of the CDR3: TGTGCCAGCAGCTTATGGGAGTTGACAGATACGCAGTATTTT.

This chain connects TRBV9 to TRBJ1-6; possible D gene TRBD1, 5 bases. The length of the CDR3 is 15 residues. Germline V gives CDR1 SGDLS, CDR2 YYNGEE. Trimming stripped 0 bases from V and 6 bases from J, with 10 bases between. The CDR3: CASSVGPGFNSPLHF. CDR3 bases: TGTGCCAGCAGCGTAGGTCCAGGGTTTAATTCACCCCTCCACTTT.

J is TRBJ1-6 and V is TRBV4-1; D remains unclear. Trimming took 0 bases from V and 7 from J, leaving 10 bases between them. Germline CDR1 reads MGHRA; CDR2 reads YSYEKL. This CDR3 is built from 15 residues. CDR3 in amino acids: CASSQDQAGNSPLHF. DNA for the CDR3: TGCGCCAGCAGCCAAGATCAGGCGGGCAATTCACCCCTCCACTTT.

This clone was counted a single time. This sequence joins TRBV29-1 and TRBJ1-1; 7 bases align to TRBD1. V dropped 6 bases and J dropped 4; count of bases not matched to a gene: 8. Germline loops: CDR1 SQVTM, CDR2 ANQGSEA. The CDR3 is 13 amino acids. The CDR3 sequence is CSVLQGISTEAFF. The CDR3 DNA is TGCAGCGTGCTACAGGGGATATCCACTGAAGCTTTCTTT. Together with reference TRBV29-1 and TRBJ1-1, the CDR3 gives the full variable domain: SAVISQKPSRDICQRGTSLTIQCQVDSQVTMMFWYRQQPGQSLTLIATANQGSEATYESGFVIDKFPISRPNLTFSTLTVSNMSPEDSSIYLCSVLQGISTEAFFGQGTRLTVV.

This clone is a singleton in its sample. The chain is built from TRBV15 and TRBJ2-7; D ambiguous. The germline V gene encodes CDR1 LNHNV and CDR2 YYDKDF (reference sequence). The CDR3 has 14 residues. Trimming shortened V by 1 base and J by 2 bases, and 9 bases separated the two germline ends. The CDR3 region has the DNA TGTGCCACCAGCAGAGTGCAGCGTCCCTACGAGCAGTACTTC. This gives the protein CATSRVQRPYEQYF.

The rearrangement joins TRBV7-9 to TRBJ1-6, with 10 bases identical to TRBD1. The J segment lost 9 bases and the V segment lost 4 bases, leaving 6 bases of the junction unmatched. There are 15 residues in the CDR3. Germline V gives CDR1 SEHNR, CDR2 FQNEAQ (reference sequence). CDR3 region: CASSSGQGEISPLHF. CDR3 bases: TGTGCCAGCAGCTCCGGACAGGGGGAGATTTCACCCCTCCACTTT.

J is TRBJ1-3 and V is TRBV5-1; TRBD1 agrees at 9 bases. Germline V gene lookup returns CDR1 SGHRS and CDR2 YFSETQ. This CDR3 spans 15 amino acids. Germline trimming cut 2 bases from V and 4 bases from J; bases unmatched to any gene: 4. The CDR3 region has the DNA TGCGCCAGCAGCTTAGGACAGGGGAAAGGAAACACCATATATTTT. It translates to CASSLGQGKGNTIYF.

V and J are TRBV4-1 and TRBJ2-3; 11 bases line up with TRBD2. CDR3 length: 17 residues. Germline V gene sequence: CDR1 MGHRA, CDR2 YSYEKL. After removal of 0 bases from V and 5 bases from J, the junction contained 7 bases not matched to a gene. CDR3 in DNA: TGCGCCAGCAGCCAAGATGGTAGCGGGGGGGCCGTAGATACGCAGTATTTT. It yields the protein CASSQDGSGGAVDTQYF.

The rearrangement links TRBV2 to TRBJ1-2; 7 positions agree with TRBD1. V dropped 7 bases and J dropped 7; count of bases not matched to a gene: 12. Germline CDR1 and CDR2: SNHLY and FYNNEI. The length of the CDR3 is 14 residues. DNA of the CDR3: TGTGCCAGCACCCAAAGGGGGCAGGGAAGTGGCTACACCTTC. Its protein is CASTQRGQGSGYTF. The variable domain in full, with the rest retrieved from reference TRBV2 and TRBJ1-2, is EPEVTQTPSHQVTQMGQEVILRCVPISNHLYFYWYRQILGQKVEFLVSFYNNEISEKSEIFDDQFSVERPDGSNFTLKIRSTKLEDSAMYFCASTQRGQGSGYTFGSGTRLTVV.

The CDR3 DNA reads TGTGCCAGCGGGGCCGGAGGGGCTAAGGCTAACTATGGCTACACCTTC. This gives the protein CASGAGGAKANYGYTF. This chain links TRBV28 with TRBJ1-2; D is perhaps TRBD1 (5 bases). Germline V gene sequence: CDR1 MDHEN, CDR2 SYDVKM. V was trimmed by 8 bases and J by 0 bases, leaving 19 bases between them. The CDR3 consists of 16 residues.

The J gene is TRBJ1-3, the V gene TRBV2, with 8 nucleotides matching TRBD1. The CDR3 consists of 15 residues. The germline V gene has CDR1 SNHLY and CDR2 FYNNEI. After removal of 3 bases from V and 2 bases from J, the junction contained 3 bases not matched to a gene. The CDR3 DNA is TGTGCCAGCAGTGAGCAGGGGGCGCCTGGAAACACCATATATTTT. This sequence encodes CASSEQGAPGNTIYF.

Turning to this clone: This specimen includes other DNA sequences encoding the same CDR3. The rearrangement uses TRBV18 and TRBJ1-4; 9 bases are a match to TRBD1. CDR1 and CDR2 from the germline V gene are KGHSH and LQKENI. V was pared by 3 bases and J by 7 bases, with 3 bases of the junction left unmatched. This CDR3 is 14 amino acids long. CDR3 nucleotides: TGTGCCAGCTCACCGGGACAGGGCATTGAAAAACTGTTTTTT. Encoded protein: CASSPGQGIEKLFF.